The clone carrying this T cell receptor (beta chain) was picked up a small number of times. Trimming cost V 0 bases and J 2 bases, with 14 bases left between them. CDR3 size: 16 residues. This specimen comes from a study of blood T cells in healthy people across ages. Together with a sample-barcoded 5' primer, a J-beta primer mix was included in a second PCR lasting roughly 6 to 12 cycles. TCRdb processed the 5' RACE reads anew with MiXCR; each CDR3 protein has one entry. The sample lists 800,000 to 950,000 distinct CDR3 sequences, roughly 40% seen once, with over 10% in the top ten. The origin of this receptor is a young man in good health. This sequence joins TRBV12-3 or TRBV12-4 and TRBJ2-7; no clear D. Sample: blood. In DNA form, the CDR3 reads TGTGCCAGCAGTTTAGCGAGAACGAAGGGCCCCTACGAGCAGTACTTC. It yields the protein CASSLARTKGPYEQYF.